Listed here are 27 T cell receptor beta chains from one sample, sequenced in a study of T cells after posttransplantation cyclophosphamide. This table comes from immunoSEQ multiplex PCR, and its TCRdb copy is limited to in-frame clones, with some not included. The sample contains roughly 35,000 clones, none occurring once; 6.5% to 7% lies in the top ten. The sequencing sample was made of PBMCs. The receptors stem from a woman between 50 and 59 years old in good health and a related stem cell transplant donor.

This clone was seen a few times. The chain recombines TRBV15 with TRBJ2-3, with a possible D match to TRBD2 (5 bases). The CDR3 has 16 residues. Trimming took off 0 bases at V and 2 bases at J, with 12 bases between the two ends. Germline V gives CDR1 LNHNV, CDR2 YYDKDF (reference sequence). The CDR3 sequence is CATSRDRGYHTDTQYF. Written as DNA, the CDR3 is TGTGCCACCAGCAGAGATCGAGGGTATCACACAGATACGCAGTATTTT.

This clone was observed many times. The J gene is TRBJ2-1, the V gene TRBV7-9, with D possibly TRBD1 on 6 matching bases. CDR1 is SEHNR and CDR2 is FQNEAQ in the germline V gene (reference sequence). This CDR3 spans 15 amino acids. Trimming took 6 bases from V and 2 from J, leaving 14 bases between them. The CDR3 sequence: CASSRWTATYNEQFF. CDR3 nucleotide sequence: TGTGCCAGCAGTAGATGGACAGCAACCTACAATGAGCAGTTCTTC.

This clone has a count of ten or more. The rearrangement joins TRBV5-4 to TRBJ2-7; 12 positions agree with TRBD2. V shed 3 bases, J shed 6 bases, and the junction held 4 bases outside the gene matches. The CDR3 length is 14 residues. Germline V CDR1 and CDR2: SGHNT, YYREEE (reference sequence). The CDR3 bases are TGTGCCAGCAGCTGGACTAGCGGGGCCGGCGAGCAGTACTTC. Translating it yields CASSWTSGAGEQYF.

The chain couples TRBV6-1 to TRBJ2-3, with 9 bases lining up with TRBD2. Losses at the gene ends were 6 bases for V and 2 bases for J; bases not matched to a gene: 6. The CDR3 has 15 residues. Germline V gene lookup returns CDR1 MNHNS and CDR2 SASEGT. DNA for the CDR3: TGTGCCAGCAGGGTACTAGCGGGCCCCACAGATACGCAGTATTTT. Translated, it gives CASRVLAGPTDTQYF.

This clone was recorded at least ten times. The V and J genes are TRBV12-3 or TRBV12-4 and TRBJ2-1; D gene ambiguous. The CDR3 runs to 13 residues. The V gene lost 2 bases and the J gene lost 6 bases, with 8 bases spanning the gap. CDR3 region: CASSLIRSNEQFF. The CDR3 DNA is TGTGCCAGCAGTTTAATACGGTCCAATGAGCAGTTCTTC.

This clone was found many times. The chain couples TRBV6-5 to TRBJ2-3, with 10 bases matching TRBD2. V shed 7 bases, J shed 4 bases, and the junction held 8 bases outside the gene matches. The CDR3 is 15 residues long. CDR1 and CDR2 from the germline V gene are MNHEY and SVGAGI. The CDR3 here is CASTISGRAPDTQYF. CDR3 bases: TGTGCCAGCACCATCAGCGGGAGGGCCCCAGATACGCAGTATTTT.

This clone was seen repeatedly, ten times or more. The chain joins TRBV27 to TRBJ1-2; 10 bases line up with TRBD1. The CDR3 spans 17 residues. Trimming cost V 2 bases and J 4 bases; bases outside gene matches: 10. Germline CDR1 is MNHEY and CDR2 is SMNVEV (reference sequence). CDR3 sequence: CASSLDETGGFGYGYTF. The CDR3 DNA reads TGTGCCAGCAGTTTAGACGAGACAGGGGGCTTCGGCTATGGCTACACCTTC.

In this sample, this clone turned up many times. V and J are TRBV5-1 and TRBJ2-5; the match to TRBD2 covers 13 bases. This CDR3 is built from 17 residues. Germline V gene lookup returns CDR1 SGHRS and CDR2 YFSETQ. The J segment lost 2 bases and the V segment lost 4 bases, leaving 8 bases of the junction unmatched. Here the CDR3 DNA reads TGCGCCAGCAGCAGACGGACTAGCGGGAGAGGGCAAGAGACCCAGTACTTC. Translated: CASSRRTSGRGQETQYF.

This clone was observed at least ten times. Written as DNA, the CDR3 is TGTGCCAGCACCAGACAGGGGGGGCTGAACACTGAAGCTTTCTTT. Translation gives CASTRQGGLNTEAFF. The chain recombines TRBV7-9 with TRBJ1-1; 9 bases match TRBD1. The CDR3 loop spans 15 amino acids. Germline loops: CDR1 SEHNR, CDR2 FQNEAQ (reference sequence). Losses at the gene ends were 7 bases for V and 0 bases for J; bases not matched to a gene: 6.

This clone came up many times. The V call is TRBV7-3, the J call TRBJ2-2; 9 nucleotides match TRBD2. After removal of 4 bases from V and 6 bases from J, the junction contained 6 bases not matched to a gene. CDR3 length: 15 amino acids. In germline, CDR1 is SGHTA, CDR2 FQGTGA. CDR3 in DNA: TGTGCCAGCAGCTCGAGGCGGGAGGGAGCCGGGGAGCTGTTTTTT. Its translation is CASSSRREGAGELFF.

This clone was recorded at least ten times. This sequence joins TRBV5-1 and TRBJ2-2; 7 positions match TRBD1. The CDR3 runs to 16 residues. V lost 4 bases and J lost 1; bases outside the gene matches: 7. Germline loops: CDR1 SGHRS, CDR2 YFSETQ. In DNA, the CDR3 is TGCGCCAGCAGCCAACGACAGGGATTGAACACCGGGGAGCTGTTTTTT. It is translated as CASSQRQGLNTGELFF.

This clone was seen at least ten times. The chain carries TRBV5-1 and TRBJ1-4; 11 bases align to TRBD1. With 4 bases clipped from V and 8 bases from J, the junction kept 7 bases outside the gene matches. This CDR3 has 15 amino acids. The germline V gene encodes CDR1 SGHRS and CDR2 YFSETQ. Written as DNA, the CDR3 is TGCGCCAGCAGCAGGGGACAGGGGGAGGTAGAAAAACTGTTTTTT. Its translation is CASSRGQGEVEKLFF.

This clone was detected ten times or more. V is TRBV2 and J is TRBJ2-5, with D uncertain. Germline assignment: CDR1 SNHLY and CDR2 FYNNEI. Trimming left V 1 base short and J 1 base short, with 7 bases between. The CDR3 is made up of 14 amino acids. The CDR3 loop reads CASSEVTSQETQYF. CDR3 nucleotide sequence: TGTGCCAGCAGTGAAGTAACATCCCAAGAGACCCAGTACTTC.

In its sample, this clone was seen many times. The chain employs TRBV18 and TRBJ1-2; D not resolved. Germline CDR1 is KGHSH and CDR2 is LQKENI. V was pared by 0 bases and J by 5 bases, with 7 bases between. The CDR3 covers 13 residues. Here the CDR3 reads CASSPPGLYGYTF. DNA of the CDR3: TGTGCCAGCTCACCACCAGGGTTATATGGCTACACCTTC. The variable domain in full, completed from reference TRBV18 and TRBJ1-2, reads NAGVMQNPRHLVRRRGQEARLRCSPMKGHSHVYWYRQLPEEGLKFMVYLQKENIIDESGMPKERFSAEFPKEGPSILRIQQVVRGDSAAYFCASSPPGLYGYTFGSGTRLTVV.

This clone appeared a few times. The genes are TRBV7-9 and TRBJ2-5, with TRBD1 matching over 7 bases. Looked up from germline, CDR1 is SEHNR and CDR2 is FQNEAQ (reference sequence). J lost 1 base, V lost 5 bases, and 7 bases had no gene match. There are 15 residues in the CDR3. The DNA of the CDR3 is TGTGCCAGCAGCGCCCGAACAGGGGCCCAAGAGACCCAGTACTTC. Its protein is CASSARTGAQETQYF.

This clone was seen ten or more times. This sequence joins TRBV4-2 and TRBJ1-4, with 9 bases fitting TRBD1. V shed 0 bases, J shed 7 bases, and the junction held 9 bases outside the gene matches. Germline CDR1 reads LGHNA; CDR2 reads YNFKEQ. There are 17 residues in the CDR3. The CDR3 bases are TGTGCCAGCAGCCAAGATAGAACAGGGGGCGAGGGTGAAAAACTGTTTTTT. Translation gives CASSQDRTGGEGEKLFF.

Many counts were recorded for this clone. V and J are TRBV12-3 or TRBV12-4 and TRBJ2-3; 10 nucleotides match TRBD1. V lost 6 bases and J lost 5; bases outside the gene matches: 8. This CDR3 is 15 amino acids long. The CDR3, as DNA: TGTGCCAGCAGCCCCAGACAGGGGGCGAAAGATACGCAGTATTTT. It is translated as CASSPRQGAKDTQYF.

This clone was counted ten times or more. The V call is TRBV7-9, the J call TRBJ2-6; D gene uncertain. CDR1 is SEHNR, CDR2 FQNEAQ, per germline (reference sequence). V was trimmed by 1 base and J by 11 bases, leaving 9 bases between them. The CDR3 length is 13 residues. In DNA, the CDR3 is TGTGCCAGCAGCTTAGAGGGTTGGGACGTCCTGACTTTC. Its protein is CASSLEGWDVLTF.

Only a few counts were recorded for this clone. The V and J genes are TRBV19 and TRBJ1-2; D is uncertain. CDR1 is LNHDA, CDR2 SQIVND, per germline (reference sequence). Deletions cut 3 bases from V and 3 bases from J, with 8 bases between. This CDR3 has 13 residues. The chain's CDR3 is CASSIRQDYGYTF. The CDR3 bases are TGTGCCAGTAGTATCCGCCAGGACTATGGCTACACCTTC.

This clone was seen a handful of times. The V call is TRBV9, the J call TRBJ2-5; D is perhaps TRBD1 (8 bases). CDR3 length: 19 residues. Between the trimmed V and J ends, which lost 3 bases and 7 bases, there was a span of 31 bases. Germline lookup yields CDR1 SGDLS and CDR2 YYNGEE. The CDR3 DNA is TGTGCCAGCAGCGCTACGACAGGGGAGGGGGCGGGTTGTTATGCGACCCAGTACTTC. Translated, it gives CASSATTGEGAGCYATQYF.

V usage is TRBV11-3 and J usage is TRBJ2-7; 12 positions agree with TRBD2. Per germline, CDR1 SGHNT and CDR2 YENEEA. This CDR3 region has 15 residues. The V and J ends lost 5 bases and 5 bases, in that order; junction bases with no gene match: 7. The CDR3: CASSQTSGSPHEQYF. The CDR3 region has the DNA TGTGCCAGCAGCCAGACTAGCGGGAGTCCCCACGAGCAGTACTTC.

The CDR3 loop is CASSQVTFIRGGRPNTGELFF. The CDR3 DNA is TGTGCCAGCAGCCAAGTCACCTTTATACGAGGGGGCCGACCGAACACCGGGGAGCTGTTTTTT. This chain connects TRBV4-2 to TRBJ2-2; TRBD1 agrees at 7 bases. CDR1 is LGHNA, CDR2 YNFKEQ, per germline. The CDR3 is 21 residues long. With V trimmed by 1 base and J by 0 bases, 17 bases remained unmatched.

This clone came up many times. The chain has TRBV7-9 and TRBJ1-4, with 7 bases lining up with TRBD1. The CDR3 has 13 residues. V was pared by 5 bases and J by 14 bases, with 11 bases of the junction left unmatched. Per the germline V gene, CDR1 is SEHNR and CDR2 is FQNEAQ (reference sequence). CDR3 nucleotides: TGTGCCAGCAGCCCCCACAGTCGGGACAGCCTGTTTTTT. It translates to CASSPHSRDSLFF.

Ten or more counts support this clone. V is TRBV2 and J is TRBJ1-5; the match to TRBD1 covers 8 bases. The CDR3 spans 14 residues. Trimming cost V 5 bases and J 7 bases; bases outside gene matches: 7. Germline values: CDR1 SNHLY, CDR2 FYNNEI. The CDR3 is CASSRQGAWQPQHF. CDR3 nucleotides: TGTGCCAGCAGTCGTCAGGGGGCTTGGCAGCCCCAGCATTTT. Supplemented by reference TRBV2 and TRBJ1-5, the full variable domain reads EPEVTQTPSHQVTQMGQEVILRCVPISNHLYFYWYRQILGQKVEFLVSFYNNEISEKSEIFDDQFSVERPDGSNFTLKIRSTKLEDSAMYFCASSRQGAWQPQHFGDGTRLSIL.

V and J are TRBV5-1 and TRBJ2-5, with 7 nucleotides matching TRBD2. J was trimmed by 5 bases and V by 4 bases; bases with no gene match: 11. Germline V gene data show CDR1 as SGHRS and CDR2 as YFSETQ. The length of the CDR3 is 15 residues. The CDR3 nucleotides read TGCGCCAGCAGCCGATGGACCAGCGGGAAGGAGACCCAGTACTTC. Amino acids: CASSRWTSGKETQYF.

This clone has a count of ten or more. The chain couples TRBV19 to TRBJ1-1; tentatively, D is TRBD1 (6 bases). The CDR3 has 12 amino acids. V was shortened by 4 bases and J by 9 bases, with 12 bases between the two germline ends. CDR1 is LNHDA and CDR2 is SQIVND in the germline V gene (reference sequence). The CDR3 protein is CASSRWTDKAFF. DNA of the CDR3: TGTGCCAGTAGTAGATGGACAGATAAAGCTTTCTTT.

This clone showed up many times. The CDR3 DNA reads as TGTGCCAGCAGTTCGGACAGTGTCGTGTGGACCATATATTTT. It yields the protein CASSSDSVVWTIYF. The chain combines TRBV28 with TRBJ1-3; maybe TRBD1 (6 bases). The CDR3 contains 14 residues. Per germline, CDR1 MDHEN and CDR2 SYDVKM. With 4 bases removed from V and 10 bases from J, the gap between germline ends came to 17 bases.